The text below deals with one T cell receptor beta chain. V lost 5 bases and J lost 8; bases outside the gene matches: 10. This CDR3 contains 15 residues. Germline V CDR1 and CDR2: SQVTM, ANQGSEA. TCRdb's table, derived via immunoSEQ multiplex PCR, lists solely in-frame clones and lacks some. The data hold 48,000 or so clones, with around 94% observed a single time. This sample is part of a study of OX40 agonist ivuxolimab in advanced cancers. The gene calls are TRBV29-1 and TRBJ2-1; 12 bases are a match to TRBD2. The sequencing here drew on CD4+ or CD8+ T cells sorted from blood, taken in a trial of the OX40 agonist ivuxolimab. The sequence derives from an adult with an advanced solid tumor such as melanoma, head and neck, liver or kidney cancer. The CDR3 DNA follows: TGCAGCGTTCGACCGACTAGCGGGAGTCTTGATGAGCAGTTCTTC. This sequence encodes CSVRPTSGSLDEQFF.